This T cell receptor (beta chain) came from a study of technical replicates of blood from a few donors. The assay was immunoSEQ multiplex PCR, and TCRdb's table has in-frame clones only and misses some. The sample lists about 12,000 clones, roughly 94% seen once, with about 7.1% in the top ten. The sample comprised PBMCs. This receptor was taken from a human donor in good health.

The CDR3 nucleotides read TGTGCCAGCAGCTTACTGGGGGACAGGGGCAATGAGCAGTTCTTC. Encoded protein: CASSLLGDRGNEQFF. V is TRBV5-6 and J is TRBJ2-1, with 10 bases identical to TRBD1. The CDR3 is 15 amino acids. The trim removed 2 bases at V and 6 bases at J, leaving 5 bases unmatched. Germline CDR1 reads SGHDT; CDR2 reads YYEEEE.